Below, 30 T cell receptor beta chains from the same sample are listed, as sequenced in a study of blood T cell repertoires in COVID-19. Data came from immunoSEQ multiplex PCR; TCRdb stores just in-frame clones and leaves some out. The top ten clones hold around 9.9% of a sample with about 240,000 clones, roughly four fifths of them seen once. Source material: peripheral blood. The receptors stem from a woman of 80 years or more with acute or convalescent COVID-19.

V gene TRBV5-5 combines with J gene TRBJ2-7; possibly TRBD1 for D (6 bases). CDR1 is SGHKS, CDR2 YYEKEE, per germline (reference sequence). The V end lost 4 bases, the J end lost 4 bases, and 15 bases lay between the germline ends. The CDR3 covers 14 residues. CDR3 sequence: CASSPPGQEYEQYF. As DNA, the CDR3 is TGTGCCAGCAGCCCTCCGGGACAAGAATACGAGCAGTACTTC.

The CDR3 coding sequence is TGTGCCTACCTGACAGGGGCGAACACTGAAGCTTTCTTT. Encoded protein: CAYLTGANTEAFF. The V gene is TRBV30, the J gene TRBJ1-1, with 8 bases that match TRBD1. Germline V gene data show CDR1 as GTSNPN and CDR2 as SVGIG (reference sequence). The CDR3 runs 13 residues. V was clipped by 7 bases and J by 1 base; unmatched bases: 5.

This chain joins TRBV5-1 and TRBJ2-1, with D maybe TRBD1 (7 bases). Trimming stripped 4 bases from V and 0 bases from J, with 14 bases between. The CDR3 totals 16 residues. Germline CDR1 SGHRS, CDR2 YFSETQ. The CDR3 here is CASSLAGGSSYNEQFF. The CDR3, as DNA: TGCGCCAGCAGCCTTGCAGGGGGGAGCTCCTACAATGAGCAGTTCTTC.

V and J are TRBV5-5 and TRBJ1-1; D unclear. The CDR3 is 15 residues long. Trimming left V 1 base short and J 6 bases short, with 16 bases between. From germline, CDR1 is SGHKS and CDR2 YYEKEE (reference sequence). The CDR3 DNA follows: TGTGCCAGCAGCTTGTTGGGTGGAGGGAGCGCTGAAGCTTTCTTT. Protein sequence: CASSLLGGGSAEAFF.

V is TRBV5-1 and J is TRBJ2-3; TRBD2 agrees at 13 bases. The V gene's germline CDR1 is SGHRS and CDR2 YFSETQ. This CDR3 comprises 17 residues. The ends lost 1 base at V and 5 bases at J; junction bases unmatched: 7. The CDR3 is CASSLRGTSGVVDTQYF. For the CDR3, the DNA is TGCGCCAGCAGCTTGAGGGGGACTAGCGGGGTGGTAGATACGCAGTATTTT.

The V gene is TRBV3-1 (or the pseudogene TRBV3-2), the J gene TRBJ2-1, with D unclear. CDR1 LGHDT and CDR2 YNNKEL come from the germline V gene (reference sequence). The CDR3 runs to 14 residues. Trimming took 4 bases from V and 8 from J, leaving 15 bases between them. The CDR3 region is CASSLHLRSDEQFF. CDR3 DNA sequence: TGTGCCAGCAGCCTCCACCTCAGAAGCGATGAGCAGTTCTTC.

This chain joins TRBV3-1 (or the pseudogene TRBV3-2) and TRBJ1-5, with D uncertain. From germline, CDR1 is LGHDT and CDR2 YNNKEL (reference sequence). The CDR3 contains 13 residues. V lost 3 bases to trimming and J lost 5 bases, with 8 bases between them. Here the CDR3 DNA reads TGTGCCAGCAGCCAGTCCATTCATCAGCCCCAGCATTTT. Protein sequence: CASSQSIHQPQHF.

The chain is built from TRBV6-6 and TRBJ2-2; 11 nucleotides agree with TRBD2. Germline CDR1 is MNHNY and CDR2 is SVGAGI (reference sequence). J lost 3 bases, V lost 6 bases, and 3 bases had no gene match. The CDR3 totals 15 residues. CDR3 coding DNA: TGTGCCAGCAGAGGGACTAGCGGCTACACCGGGGAGCTGTTTTTT. It yields the protein CASRGTSGYTGELFF.

This sequence joins TRBV27 and TRBJ1-2; tentative D call: TRBD1 (6 bases). The V gene lost 4 bases and the J gene lost 5 bases, with 11 bases spanning the gap. The germline V gene has CDR1 MNHEY and CDR2 SMNVEV (reference sequence). This CDR3 is 13 amino acids long. The CDR3 coding sequence is TGTGCCAGCAGTTGGGCAGGGGATTATGGCTACACCTTC. Its translation is CASSWAGDYGYTF.

CDR3 nucleotide sequence: TGTGCCAGCAGCGTGGCGGGATCACCCCTCCACTTT. Protein sequence: CASSVAGSPLHF. The V call is TRBV7-8, the J call TRBJ1-6; D gene uncertain. This CDR3 is 12 amino acids long. Trimming removed 5 bases at V and 10 bases at J, with 9 bases between. Germline V CDR1 and CDR2: SGHVS, FQNEAQ. Filled out from reference TRBV7-8 and TRBJ1-6, the complete variable domain reads GAGVSQSPRYKVAKRGQDVALRCDPISGHVSLFWYQQALGQGPEFLTYFQNEAQLDKSGLPSDRFFAERPEGSVSTLKIQRTQQEDSAVYLCASSVAGSPLHFGNGTRLTVT.

V usage is TRBV1 and J usage is TRBJ1-2. TRBV1 is a pseudogene segment. This CDR3 has 13 residues. DNA of the CDR3: TGCACCAGCAGCCAAACAACCCTCGGGGGCTACACCTTC. Translated: CTSSQTTLGGYTF.

This clone occurred a few times. The chain employs TRBV27 and TRBJ1-2, with D hard to call. CDR3 length: 14 residues. Germline V CDR1 and CDR2: MNHEY, SMNVEV (reference sequence). Deletions cut 3 bases from V and 2 bases from J, with 10 bases between. Here the CDR3 DNA reads TGTGCCAGCAGTTTGCGGTCCCGGAACTATGGCTACACCTTC. Translated, it gives CASSLRSRNYGYTF.

The chain is built from TRBV5-4 and TRBJ2-5; the D gene is possibly TRBD1 (7 bases). Trimming took off 2 bases at V and 3 bases at J, with 17 bases between the two ends. Germline values: CDR1 SGHNT, CDR2 YYREEE (reference sequence). The CDR3 length is 16 residues. This chain's CDR3 is CASSLGGRGVEETQYF. Here the CDR3 DNA reads TGTGCCAGCAGCTTAGGGGGCAGGGGGGTGGAAGAGACCCAGTACTTC.

This clone appeared once. The V call is TRBV20-1, the J call TRBJ2-7, with D unresolved. Germline lookup yields CDR1 DFQATT and CDR2 SNEGSKA (reference sequence). V was cut by 1 base and J by 3 bases, with 4 bases left in between. The CDR3 totals 11 residues. CDR3 protein: CSARASYEQYF. The CDR3 nucleotides are TGCAGTGCTAGAGCGAGCTACGAGCAGTACTTC.

A few counts support this clone. The V gene is TRBV5-6, the J gene TRBJ1-5; 9 nucleotides line up with TRBD1. The CDR3 runs to 15 residues. The germline V gene has CDR1 SGHDT and CDR2 YYEEEE. V dropped 0 bases and J dropped 4; count of bases not matched to a gene: 2. This CDR3 is CASSLGTGVNQPQHF. The CDR3 DNA follows: TGTGCCAGCAGCTTGGGGACAGGGGTAAATCAGCCCCAGCATTTT.

The chain is built from TRBV7-8 and TRBJ1-2; unclear D gene. V lost 0 bases to trimming and J lost 2 bases, with 4 bases between them. The CDR3 sequence is 13 residues long. Germline assignment: CDR1 SGHVS and CDR2 FQNEAQ. CDR3 in DNA: TGTGCCAGCAGCTTAGCCCAGAACTATGGCTACACCTTC. Residues: CASSLAQNYGYTF. Full variable domain (rest looked up from reference TRBV7-8 and TRBJ1-2): GAGVSQSPRYKVAKRGQDVALRCDPISGHVSLFWYQQALGQGPEFLTYFQNEAQLDKSGLPSDRFFAERPEGSVSTLKIQRTQQEDSAVYLCASSLAQNYGYTFGSGTRLTVV.

The chain carries TRBV19 and TRBJ2-3; 10 bases align to TRBD1. V shed 2 bases and J 7 bases; nucleotides not matched to a gene: 3. CDR1 is LNHDA and CDR2 is SQIVND in the germline V gene (reference sequence). This CDR3 contains 14 residues. The DNA for the CDR3 is TGTGCCAGTAGTATAAGACAGGGGGCGAATACGCAGTATTTT. Translation gives CASSIRQGANTQYF.

CDR3 in amino acids: CASSQEGTGGVQPQHF. CDR3 bases: TGTGCCAGCAGCCAAGAAGGAACAGGAGGGGTTCAGCCCCAGCATTTT. This rearrangement joins TRBV4-2 to TRBJ1-5; TRBD1 is a possible D gene (5 bases). The germline CDR1 and CDR2 sequences are LGHNA and YNFKEQ. The germline V and J ends were trimmed by 0 bases and 6 bases, with 15 bases remaining between them. This CDR3 has 16 residues.

The chain joins TRBV9 to TRBJ1-2; TRBD1 agrees at 8 bases. This CDR3 comprises 16 residues. V shed 2 bases, J shed 7 bases, and the junction held 13 bases outside the gene matches. From germline, CDR1 is SGDLS and CDR2 YYNGEE. For the CDR3, the DNA is TGTGCCAGCAGCGTTTCTCCCTCAGGGGGCGGTAGTGGCTACACCTTC. Amino acid sequence: CASSVSPSGGGSGYTF.

This clone was recorded a few times. Other DNA sequences from this sample encode an identical CDR3 as well. J is TRBJ2-1 and V is TRBV5-1; 9 positions match TRBD2. The V gene's germline CDR1 is SGHRS and CDR2 YFSETQ. The CDR3 runs to 15 residues. With V trimmed by 0 bases and J by 4 bases, 2 bases remained unmatched. CDR3 amino acids: CASSLGAGGYNEQFF. CDR3 DNA: TGCGCCAGCAGCTTGGGTGCGGGGGGGTACAATGAGCAGTTCTTC. Looking up the rest from reference TRBV5-1 and TRBJ2-1 gives the full variable domain: KAGVTQTPRYLIKTRGQQVTLSCSPISGHRSVSWYQQTPGQGLQFLFEYFSETQRNKGNFPGRFSGRQFSNSRSEMNVSTLELGDSALYLCASSLGAGGYNEQFFGPGTRLTVL.

The table lists this clone with a few counts. CDR3 in amino acids: CASSIDRGLQPQHF. DNA for the CDR3: TGTGCCAGCAGCATAGACAGGGGGCTTCAGCCCCAGCATTTT. The chain combines TRBV7-2 with TRBJ1-5; 10 nucleotides match TRBD1. The CDR3 contains 14 residues. V gave up 5 bases and J gave up 6 bases; unmatched junction bases: 4. In germline, CDR1 is SGHTA, CDR2 FQGNSA.

This chain uses TRBV6-4 with TRBJ2-3, with 8 bases aligning to TRBD2. The CDR3 has 16 residues. With 2 bases clipped from V and 1 base from J, the junction kept 5 bases outside the gene matches. In germline, CDR1 is MRHNA, CDR2 SNTAGT. Written as DNA, the CDR3 is TGTGCCAGCAGTGACGTCCCAGCGGGGGGCACAGATACGCAGTATTTT. As protein: CASSDVPAGGTDTQYF.

V gene TRBV28 combines with J gene TRBJ1-1; D unclear. The CDR3 runs to 12 residues. Trimming shortened V by 2 bases and J by 10 bases, and 11 bases separated the two germline ends. From germline, CDR1 is MDHEN and CDR2 SYDVKM. The CDR3 region is CASSLNQHVAFF. The CDR3 DNA is TGTGCCAGCAGTTTAAATCAACACGTAGCTTTCTTT.

CDR3 sequence reads: CASSPPLAGSGEQYF. The CDR3 region has the DNA TGTGCCAGCAGCCCCCCCCTGGCAGGGTCAGGCGAGCAGTACTTC. The chain is built from TRBV3-1 (or the pseudogene TRBV3-2) and TRBJ2-7; weak D call: TRBD1 (5 bases). V lost 4 bases to trimming and J lost 6 bases, with 19 bases between them. This CDR3 contains 15 residues. Germline V gene lookup returns CDR1 LGHDT and CDR2 YNNKEL (reference sequence).

The genes are TRBV7-9 and TRBJ1-1; 10 bases align to TRBD1. Trimming cost V 5 bases and J 5 bases; bases outside gene matches: 8. CDR3 length: 15 residues. Germline CDR1 reads SEHNR; CDR2 reads FQNEAQ (reference sequence). In nucleotides, the CDR3 is TGTGCCAGCAGCACTGGACAGGGGGTCGGTACTGAAGCTTTCTTT. Encoded protein: CASSTGQGVGTEAFF.

For the CDR3, the DNA is TGTGCCAGCAGCAAGGACTTGGGCTACACCTTC. This encodes CASSKDLGYTF. The J gene is TRBJ1-2, the V gene TRBV5-8, with no clear D. The germline V gene encodes CDR1 SGHTS and CDR2 YDEGEE. The CDR3 has 11 amino acids. Trimming removed 4 bases from V and 8 bases from J, with 9 bases in between. Complete variable domain (other parts from reference TRBV5-8 and TRBJ1-2): EAGVTQSPTHLIKTRGQQATLRCSPISGHTSVYWYQQALGLGLQFLLWYDEGEERNRGNFPPRFSGRQFPNYSSELNVNALELEDSALYLCASSKDLGYTFGSGTRLTVV.

The gene calls are TRBV3-1 (or the pseudogene TRBV3-2) and TRBJ1-6; maybe TRBD1 (5 bases). This CDR3 has 17 residues. Between the trimmed V and J ends, which lost 2 bases and 6 bases, there was a span of 17 bases. In germline, CDR1 is LGHDT, CDR2 YNNKEL (reference sequence). CDR3 bases: TGTGCCAGCAGCCAATACACTCCGGGGGGGAGTAATTCACCCCTCCACTTT. Translated: CASSQYTPGGSNSPLHF.

J is TRBJ2-1 and V is TRBV5-4; perhaps TRBD1 as D (7 bases). Trimming took off 3 bases at V and 7 bases at J, with 14 bases between the two ends. This CDR3 is built from 14 residues. In germline, CDR1 is SGHNT, CDR2 YYREEE (reference sequence). The CDR3 nucleotides read TGTGCCAGCAGCTCTCCAGGGGGGATGAATGAGCAGTTCTTC. It is translated as CASSSPGGMNEQFF.

In its sample, this clone was seen once. The chain uses TRBV5-1 and TRBJ2-3, with D uncertain. V was trimmed by 4 bases and J by 6 bases, leaving 6 bases between them. Per the germline V gene, CDR1 is SGHRS and CDR2 is YFSETQ. The CDR3 totals 11 residues. CDR3: CASSLGDTQYF. CDR3 DNA: TGCGCCAGCAGCCTCGGGGATACGCAGTATTTT.

The rearrangement joins TRBV6-6 to TRBJ2-1; TRBD2 might be the D (7 bases). The CDR3 loop spans 15 amino acids. The germline V and J ends were trimmed by 3 bases and 8 bases, with 17 bases remaining between them. In germline, CDR1 is MNHNY, CDR2 SVGAGI (reference sequence). The CDR3 is CASSYGGAGSDEQFF. Here the CDR3 DNA reads TGTGCCAGCAGTTATGGGGGGGCCGGGTCGGATGAGCAGTTCTTC.